These 13 T cell receptor beta chains were sequenced from one sample in a study of T cell responses to AZD1222 COVID-19 vaccine. The repertoire was sequenced with immunoSEQ multiplex PCR; TCRdb's copy has only in-frame clones and lacks some. The data hold some 150,000 clones, with approximately 88% observed a single time. The source was peripheral blood, collected on day 0 of AZD1222 vaccination. Receptor source: an adult in good health.

This clone is a singleton in its sample. The rearrangement links TRBV7-9 to TRBJ2-1; D might be TRBD1 (6 bases). The CDR3 covers 13 residues. The V end was cut by 1 base, the J end by 16 bases, with 17 bases between. Looked up from germline, CDR1 is SEHNR and CDR2 is FQNEAQ (reference sequence). The CDR3 DNA sequence: TGTGCCAGCAGCTTAGGCGAGGTGGCAGGGGAATTCTTC. Translation gives CASSLGEVAGEFF.

The rearrangement joins TRBV4-1 to TRBJ1-1; weak D call: TRBD1 (5 bases). Germline CDR1 MGHRA, CDR2 YSYEKL. This CDR3 comprises 12 residues. With 4 bases removed from V and 8 bases from J, the gap between germline ends came to 11 bases. DNA for the CDR3: TGCGCCAGCAGCCGAGACAGTATCGAAGCTTTCTTT. Its protein is CASSRDSIEAFF.

The chain employs TRBV6-5 and TRBJ1-5, with 12 positions matching TRBD1. Trimming cost V 6 bases and J 7 bases; bases outside gene matches: 4. Germline CDR1 and CDR2: MNHEY and SVGAGI. This CDR3 spans 14 amino acids. The CDR3, as DNA: TGTGCCAGCAGGGGACAGGGGGCGAACCAGCCCCAGCATTTT. This encodes CASRGQGANQPQHF.

This clone has a single count. This sequence joins TRBV7-9 and TRBJ1-4; no clear D. The CDR3 is 14 residues long. Looked up from germline, CDR1 is SEHNR and CDR2 is FQNEAQ (reference sequence). V lost 6 bases and J lost 8, with 16 bases in between. In DNA form, the CDR3 reads TGTGCCAGCAGTCCCATGGGCTTTCGGGAAAAACTGTTTTTT. This encodes CASSPMGFREKLFF.

The chain links TRBV27 to TRBJ1-5; D perhaps matches TRBD1 (6 bases). The CDR3 spans 14 residues. Trimming stripped 5 bases from V and 5 bases from J, with 13 bases between. Germline loops: CDR1 MNHEY, CDR2 SMNVEV (reference sequence). CDR3 residues: CASSPQGPYQPQHF. CDR3 nucleotide sequence: TGTGCCAGCAGTCCACAGGGACCGTATCAGCCCCAGCATTTT.

This rearrangement joins TRBV7-9 to TRBJ1-4; 7 bases align to TRBD1. The germline V gene encodes CDR1 SEHNR and CDR2 FQNEAQ (reference sequence). The V gene end was trimmed by 5 bases and the J gene end by 6 bases; junction bases not matched to a gene: 9. This CDR3 contains 15 residues. This chain's CDR3 is CASSAIRDRDEKLFF. The DNA for the CDR3 is TGTGCCAGCAGCGCAATCCGGGACAGAGATGAAAAACTGTTTTTT.

Remarks on this clone: One end of the junction does not line up with germline, which may come from a read error. This chain uses TRBV27 with TRBJ2-1; 14 bases agree with TRBD2. Germline V gives CDR1 MNHEY, CDR2 SMNVEV (reference sequence). This CDR3 is built from 15 residues. The CDR3 loop is CASRRPGTSGRGWVF. The CDR3 coding sequence is TGTGCCAGCAGAAGACCCGGGACTAGCGGGAGAGGTTGGGTCTTC.

V usage is TRBV29-1 and J usage is TRBJ2-7, with 8 nucleotides matching TRBD1. After removal of 4 bases from V and 2 bases from J, the junction contained 7 bases not matched to a gene. Germline loops: CDR1 SQVTM, CDR2 ANQGSEA. The CDR3 covers 14 residues. This CDR3 is CSVGGQGTAYEQYF. The CDR3, as DNA: TGCAGCGTTGGAGGACAGGGAACAGCCTACGAGCAGTACTTC.

The chain has TRBV7-8 and TRBJ2-7; D might be TRBD2 (6 bases). Germline CDR1 and CDR2: SGHVS and FQNEAQ. The CDR3 length is 15 residues. V was cut by 0 bases and J by 3 bases, with 12 bases left in between. This CDR3 reads CASSLAGGEDYEQYF. In nucleotides, the CDR3 is TGTGCCAGCAGCTTAGCGGGGGGAGAGGACTACGAGCAGTACTTC.

This clone was detected only once. The chain joins TRBV5-4 to TRBJ1-1; 7 nucleotides match TRBD1. Germline CDR1 reads SGHNT; CDR2 reads YYREEE (reference sequence). The V segment lost 5 bases and the J segment 1 base; nucleotides outside the gene matches: 17. There are 18 residues in the CDR3. The CDR3 DNA follows: TGTGCCAGCAGGGCGACTGGACAGGTTGGGTCGTGGAACACTGAAGCTTTCTTT. Its translation: CASRATGQVGSWNTEAFF.

This chain connects TRBV27 to TRBJ1-2; tentative D call: TRBD1 (6 bases). V gave up 5 bases and J gave up 5 bases, with 21 bases separating them. The CDR3 runs to 16 residues. CDR1 is MNHEY, CDR2 SMNVEV, per germline (reference sequence). The CDR3 DNA reads TGTGCCAGCAGTCCCCTTTTCCAGGGGCCGCCATATGGCTACACCTTC. Translating gives CASSPLFQGPPYGYTF.

V is TRBV28 and J is TRBJ1-5; no reliable D call. This CDR3 comprises 12 residues. Trimming removed 7 bases from V and 6 bases from J, with 10 bases in between. Germline lookup yields CDR1 MDHEN and CDR2 SYDVKM. In DNA, the CDR3 is TGTGCCAGCATCCAAGCAGGTCAGCCCCAGCATTTT. This gives the protein CASIQAGQPQHF.

V and J are TRBV4-2 and TRBJ2-1, with TRBD2 matching over 8 bases. Germline values: CDR1 LGHNA, CDR2 YNFKEQ. The CDR3 has 18 residues. With 0 bases clipped from V and 7 bases from J, the junction kept 14 bases outside the gene matches. The CDR3 here is CASSQDLRGLGKPNEQFF. Written as DNA, the CDR3 is TGTGCCAGCAGCCAAGATTTAAGGGGACTAGGTAAGCCGAATGAGCAGTTCTTC.